The 13 T cell receptor beta chains listed next were all sequenced from one sample in a study of radiation and T cells in renal cell carcinoma. The time point denotes: blood 2 weeks post-SBRT. Stated treatment: 15 Gy SBRT to primary tumor, nephrectomy 4 weeks later. Sequencing used immunoSEQ multiplex PCR; TCRdb keeps in-frame clones, though not all of them. The table records some 130,000 clones, 75% to 85% of them present only once. The starting material was blood, obtained from a patient whose treatment included radiotherapy and nephrectomy. The receptors shown here come from a woman between 55 and 75 years old with renal cell carcinoma.

V usage is TRBV9 and J usage is TRBJ1-2, with TRBD1 matching 8 bases. CDR1 SGDLS and CDR2 YYNGEE come from the germline V gene. J gave up 6 bases and V 0 bases, and 7 bases lay outside the gene matches. The CDR3 covers 15 residues. The CDR3 region is CASSVGAGGADGYTF. CDR3 nucleotides: TGTGCCAGCAGCGTAGGGGCAGGGGGCGCAGATGGCTACACCTTC.

This clone has a single count. The chain joins TRBV19 to TRBJ1-5, with 7 bases aligning to TRBD1. Germline lookup yields CDR1 LNHDA and CDR2 SQIVND (reference sequence). The J segment lost 0 bases and the V segment lost 9 bases, leaving 8 bases of the junction unmatched. The CDR3 spans 15 residues. The CDR3 spells CASVPGQLSNQPQHF. The DNA of the CDR3 is TGTGCCAGCGTCCCGGGACAGCTTAGCAATCAGCCCCAGCATTTT.

The chain carries TRBV28 and TRBJ1-3; D is perhaps TRBD1 (5 bases). This CDR3 region has 14 residues. V shed 5 bases and J shed 0 bases, with 8 bases lying between them. Germline lookup yields CDR1 MDHEN and CDR2 SYDVKM. The CDR3 sequence is CASSRTRSGNTIYF. DNA for the CDR3: TGTGCCAGCAGTCGGACACGCTCTGGAAACACCATATATTTT.

This chain links TRBV10-3 with TRBJ2-7; tentatively, D is TRBD1 (5 bases). This CDR3 is 15 amino acids long. V lost 5 bases and J 6 bases, leaving 20 bases between the germline ends. CDR1 and CDR2 from the germline V gene are ENHRY and SYGVKD. The CDR3 loop is CAISQGLEPTGEQYF. In DNA, the CDR3 is TGTGCCATCAGTCAGGGCCTCGAACCTACCGGCGAGCAGTACTTC.

This chain joins TRBV28 and TRBJ1-6; D uncertain. V gave up 4 bases and J gave up 11 bases, with 6 bases separating them. Germline V gene data show CDR1 as MDHEN and CDR2 as SYDVKM. The CDR3 sequence is 11 residues long. This chain's CDR3 is CASSSRPPLHF. The CDR3, as DNA: TGTGCCAGCAGTTCCCGCCCACCCCTCCACTTT. Full variable domain (outside the CDR3, taken from reference TRBV28 and TRBJ1-6): DVKVTQSSRYLVKRTGEKVFLECVQDMDHENMFWYRQDPGLGLRLIYFSYDVKMKEKGDIPEGYSVSREKKERFSLILESASTNQTSMYLCASSSRPPLHFGNGTRLTVT.

V gene TRBV6-5 combines with J gene TRBJ2-7; 7 positions match TRBD2. Germline lookup yields CDR1 MNHEY and CDR2 SVGAGI. This CDR3 region has 14 residues. Germline trimming cut 5 bases from V and 6 bases from J; bases unmatched to any gene: 10. The CDR3 bases are TGTGCCAGCAGTCCTCTCGGCTCTAGCGGCGAGCAGTACTTC. Translating gives CASSPLGSSGEQYF.

This chain uses TRBV18 with TRBJ2-3; no firm D call. Germline V gene sequence: CDR1 KGHSH, CDR2 LQKENI. The ends were cut back, 2 bases at V and 9 bases at J, with 18 bases in the middle. CDR3 length: 15 amino acids. CDR3 sequence: CASSPVTPLDRTQYF. In DNA, the CDR3 is TGTGCCAGCTCACCAGTAACCCCCTTGGACCGCACGCAGTATTTT. Using reference TRBV18 and TRBJ2-3 for the parts outside the CDR3, the full variable domain is NAGVMQNPRHLVRRRGQEARLRCSPMKGHSHVYWYRQLPEEGLKFMVYLQKENIIDESGMPKERFSAEFPKEGPSILRIQQVVRGDSAAYFCASSPVTPLDRTQYFGPGTRLTVL.

The V gene is TRBV28, the J gene TRBJ2-7; tentative D call: TRBD1 (6 bases). V gave up 6 bases and J gave up 3 bases, with 15 bases separating them. The CDR3 runs to 14 residues. Germline lookup yields CDR1 MDHEN and CDR2 SYDVKM. The CDR3 bases are TGTGCCAGCAGCAACCGGGACACGCTCTACGAGCAGTACTTC. This encodes CASSNRDTLYEQYF.

Comment on this clone: The same CDR3 can be traced to other DNA sequences in this sample. This chain joins TRBV7-6 and TRBJ2-7; possible D gene TRBD2, 6 bases. The V gene's germline CDR1 is SGHVS and CDR2 FNYEAQ. This CDR3 is 14 amino acids long. V was shortened by 1 base and J by 7 bases, with 14 bases between the two germline ends. The CDR3 coding sequence is TGTGCCAGCAGCTTAGGGCAGGGAGGTGGGGAGCAGTACTTC. Protein: CASSLGQGGGEQYF.

The J gene is TRBJ1-2, the V gene TRBV18, with D tentatively TRBD1 (6 bases). The CDR3 is made up of 16 amino acids. V lost 1 base and J lost 0, with 12 bases in between. CDR1 and CDR2 (germline): KGHSH, LQKENI. CDR3 sequence reads: CASSPQQGTSNYGYTF. CDR3 nucleotide sequence: TGTGCCAGCTCACCACAGCAGGGGACCTCTAACTATGGCTACACCTTC.

About this clone: Different DNA sequences within this sample yield the same CDR3. V usage is TRBV27 and J usage is TRBJ1-1, with unresolved D. Looked up from germline, CDR1 is MNHEY and CDR2 is SMNVEV (reference sequence). V was shortened by 6 bases and J by 4 bases, with 9 bases between the two germline ends. The CDR3 contains 12 residues. CDR3 residues: CASRSGGTEAFF. The CDR3 coding sequence is TGTGCCAGCAGGTCCGGCGGCACTGAAGCTTTCTTT.

This clone was picked up a small number of times. The CDR3 coding sequence is TGTGCCAGCACTCACCAGGACAGGGGAGGCGGCTACACCTTC. Translation gives CASTHQDRGGGYTF. The chain links TRBV27 to TRBJ1-2; 9 bases match TRBD1. Germline V gene sequence: CDR1 MNHEY, CDR2 SMNVEV (reference sequence). The CDR3 has 14 amino acids. With V trimmed by 7 bases and J by 8 bases, 11 bases remained unmatched.

This rearrangement joins TRBV5-3 to TRBJ2-4; possibly TRBD1 or TRBD2 for D (6 bases each). TRBV5-3 is an open reading frame, and its role is uncertain. The CDR3 totals 15 residues. With 5 bases removed from V and 0 bases from J, the gap between germline ends came to 12 bases. CDR3 sequence (DNA): TGTGCCAGAAGTGGCAGGGGACTAGCCAAAAACATTCAGTACTTC. It codes for CARSGRGLAKNIQYF.